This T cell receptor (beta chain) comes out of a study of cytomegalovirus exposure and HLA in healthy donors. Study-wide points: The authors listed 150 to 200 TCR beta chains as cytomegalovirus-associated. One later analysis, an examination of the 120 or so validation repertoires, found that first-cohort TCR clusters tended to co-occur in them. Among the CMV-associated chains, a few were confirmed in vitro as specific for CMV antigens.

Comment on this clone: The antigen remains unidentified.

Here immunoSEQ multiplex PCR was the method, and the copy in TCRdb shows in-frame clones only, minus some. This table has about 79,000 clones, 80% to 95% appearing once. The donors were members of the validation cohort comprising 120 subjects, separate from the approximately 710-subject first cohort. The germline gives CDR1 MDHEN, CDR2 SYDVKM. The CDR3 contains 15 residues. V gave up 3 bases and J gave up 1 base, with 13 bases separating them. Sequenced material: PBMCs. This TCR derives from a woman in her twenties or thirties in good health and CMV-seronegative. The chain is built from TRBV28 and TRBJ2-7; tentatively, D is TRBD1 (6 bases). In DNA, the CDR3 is TGTGCCAGCAGTTTCGGCGGACAGCCGTCCTACGAGCAGTACTTC. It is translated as CASSFGGQPSYEQYF.